This TCR beta chain was sequenced in a study of T cell repertoires in aging, cancer and after chemotherapy. Across the study: Roughly 9.1 million TCR reads were in the whole dataset.

Rearranged V-D-J TRB sequences were amplified with a mixed TRB-A/B primer pool. From the multiplex PCR reads, TCRdb called clonotypes with MiXCR, one entry per CDR3 protein. The top ten hold more than 15% of the sample, which has some 19,000 distinct CDR3 sequences, roughly 37% seen once. This clonotype occurred a few times. The CDR3 sequence is 12 residues long. Trimming took off 4 bases at V and 5 bases at J, with 6 bases between the two ends. CDR1 LNHNV and CDR2 YYDKDF come from the germline V gene (reference sequence). Amplification of TCR beta used genomic DNA extracted from peripheral blood. This clonotype was obtained from a human donor with a solid tumor. This sequence joins TRBV15 and TRBJ2-1; D unresolved. The sample was blood. DNA of the CDR3: TGTGCCACCAGCACGTGGGACAATGAGCAGTTCTTC. Protein product: CATSTWDNEQFF.